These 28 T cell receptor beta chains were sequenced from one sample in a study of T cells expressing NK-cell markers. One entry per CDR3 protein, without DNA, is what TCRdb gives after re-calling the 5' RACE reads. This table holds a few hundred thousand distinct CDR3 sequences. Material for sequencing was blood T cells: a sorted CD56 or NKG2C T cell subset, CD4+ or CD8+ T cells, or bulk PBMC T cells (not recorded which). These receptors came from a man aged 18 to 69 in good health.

This chain's CDR3 is CAISDRADGELFF. The V gene is TRBV10-3, the J gene TRBJ2-2; TCRdb's D call of TRBD1 is untestable without DNA. Germline lookup yields CDR1 ENHRY and CDR2 SYGVKD. CDR3 length: 13 amino acids.

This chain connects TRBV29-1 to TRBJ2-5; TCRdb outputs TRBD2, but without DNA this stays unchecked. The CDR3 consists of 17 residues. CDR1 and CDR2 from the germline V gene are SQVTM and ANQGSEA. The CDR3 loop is CSVEFGLAGLLQETQYF.

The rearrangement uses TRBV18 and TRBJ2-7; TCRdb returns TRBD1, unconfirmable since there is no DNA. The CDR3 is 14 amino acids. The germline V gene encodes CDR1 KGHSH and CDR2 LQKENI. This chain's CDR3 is CASSPMTGAYEQYF.

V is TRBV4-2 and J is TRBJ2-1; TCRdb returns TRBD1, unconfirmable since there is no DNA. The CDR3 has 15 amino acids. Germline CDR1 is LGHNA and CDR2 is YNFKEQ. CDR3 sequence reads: CASSRKGTSYNEQFF.

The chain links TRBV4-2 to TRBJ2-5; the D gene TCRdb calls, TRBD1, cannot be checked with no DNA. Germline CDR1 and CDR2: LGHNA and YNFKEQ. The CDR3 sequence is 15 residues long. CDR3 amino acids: CASSQDFRDGETQYF.

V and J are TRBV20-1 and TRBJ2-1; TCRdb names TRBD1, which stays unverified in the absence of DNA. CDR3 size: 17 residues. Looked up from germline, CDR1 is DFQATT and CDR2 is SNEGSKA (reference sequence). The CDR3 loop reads CSARDLGSQFDRNEQFF.

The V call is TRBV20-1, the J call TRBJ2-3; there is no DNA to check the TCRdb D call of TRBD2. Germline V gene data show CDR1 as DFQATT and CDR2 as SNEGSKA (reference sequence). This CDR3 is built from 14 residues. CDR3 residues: CSARLGLDEGTQYF.

CDR3 in amino acids: CASIRREDGYTF. The V gene is TRBV12-3 or TRBV12-4, the J gene TRBJ1-2. This CDR3 comprises 12 residues.

CDR3 sequence: CASSLSLAGFSYEQYF. The V call is TRBV7-6, the J call TRBJ2-7; TCRdb selects TRBD2, and the lack of DNA leaves this call unchecked. In germline, CDR1 is SGHVS, CDR2 FNYEAQ. The CDR3 loop spans 16 amino acids.

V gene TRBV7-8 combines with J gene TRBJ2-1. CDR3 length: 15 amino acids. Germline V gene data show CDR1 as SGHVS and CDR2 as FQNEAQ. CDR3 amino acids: CASSSLEGLYNEQFF.

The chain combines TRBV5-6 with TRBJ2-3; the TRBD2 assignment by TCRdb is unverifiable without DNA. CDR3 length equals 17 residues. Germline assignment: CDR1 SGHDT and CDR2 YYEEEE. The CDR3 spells CASSLPTGLHSTDTQYF.

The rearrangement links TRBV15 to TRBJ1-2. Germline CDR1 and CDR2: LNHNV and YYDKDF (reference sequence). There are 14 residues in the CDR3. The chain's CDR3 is CATSRARQDYGYTF.

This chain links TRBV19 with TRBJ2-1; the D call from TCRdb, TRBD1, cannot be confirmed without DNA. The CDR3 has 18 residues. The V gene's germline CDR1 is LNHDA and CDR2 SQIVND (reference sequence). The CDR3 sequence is CASSIRGGQSFSVNEQFF.

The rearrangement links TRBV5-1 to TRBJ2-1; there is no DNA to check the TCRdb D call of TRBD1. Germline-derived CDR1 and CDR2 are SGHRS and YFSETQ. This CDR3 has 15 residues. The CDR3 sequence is CASSLGQRQGNEQFF.

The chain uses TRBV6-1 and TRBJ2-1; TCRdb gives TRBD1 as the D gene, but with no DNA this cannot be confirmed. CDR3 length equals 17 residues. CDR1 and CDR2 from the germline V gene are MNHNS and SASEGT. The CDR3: CASRQGAGGRSYNEQFF.

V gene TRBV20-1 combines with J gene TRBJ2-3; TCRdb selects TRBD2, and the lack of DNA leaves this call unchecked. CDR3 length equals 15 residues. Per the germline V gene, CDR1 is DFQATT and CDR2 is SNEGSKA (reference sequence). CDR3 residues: CSAPFSSGGADTQYF.

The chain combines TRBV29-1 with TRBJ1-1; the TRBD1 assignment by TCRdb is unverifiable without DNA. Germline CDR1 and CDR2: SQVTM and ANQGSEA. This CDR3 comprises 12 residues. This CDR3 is CSAKTVNTEAFF.

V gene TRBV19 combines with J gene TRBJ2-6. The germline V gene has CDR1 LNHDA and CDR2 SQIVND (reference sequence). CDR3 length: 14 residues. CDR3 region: CASSIRSGANVLTF.

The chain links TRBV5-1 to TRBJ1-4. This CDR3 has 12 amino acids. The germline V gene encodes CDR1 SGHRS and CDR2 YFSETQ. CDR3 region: CASSLREEKLFF.

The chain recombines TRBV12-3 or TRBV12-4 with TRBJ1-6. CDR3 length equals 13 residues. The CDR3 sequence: CASRKVDNSPLHF.

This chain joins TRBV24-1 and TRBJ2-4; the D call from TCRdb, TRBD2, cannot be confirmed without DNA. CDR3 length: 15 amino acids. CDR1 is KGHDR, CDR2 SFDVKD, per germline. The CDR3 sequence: CATSESREVGNIQYF.

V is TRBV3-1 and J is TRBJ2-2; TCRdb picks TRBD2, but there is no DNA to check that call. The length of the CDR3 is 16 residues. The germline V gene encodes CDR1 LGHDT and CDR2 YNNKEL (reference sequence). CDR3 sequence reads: CASSQPSGGNTGELFF.

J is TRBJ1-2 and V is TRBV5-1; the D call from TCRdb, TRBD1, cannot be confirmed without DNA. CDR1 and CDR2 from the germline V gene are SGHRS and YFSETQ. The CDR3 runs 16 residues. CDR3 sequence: CASSLAGTGNPYGYTF.

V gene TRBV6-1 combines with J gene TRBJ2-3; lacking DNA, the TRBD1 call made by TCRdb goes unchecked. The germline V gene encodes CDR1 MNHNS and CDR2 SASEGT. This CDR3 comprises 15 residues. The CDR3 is CASRRRGASTDTQYF.

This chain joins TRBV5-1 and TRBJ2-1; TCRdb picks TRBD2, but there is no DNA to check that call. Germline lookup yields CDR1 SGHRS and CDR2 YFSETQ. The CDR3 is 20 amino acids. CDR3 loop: CASSLGGLAGPSGVRNEQFF.

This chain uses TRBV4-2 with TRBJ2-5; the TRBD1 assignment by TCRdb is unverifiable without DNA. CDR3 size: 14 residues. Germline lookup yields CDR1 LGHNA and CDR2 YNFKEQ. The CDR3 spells CASSQDGSQRAEYF.

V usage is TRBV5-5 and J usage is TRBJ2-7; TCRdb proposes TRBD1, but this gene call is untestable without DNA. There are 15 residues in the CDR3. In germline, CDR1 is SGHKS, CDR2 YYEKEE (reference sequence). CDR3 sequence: CASSLVTGPPYEQYF.

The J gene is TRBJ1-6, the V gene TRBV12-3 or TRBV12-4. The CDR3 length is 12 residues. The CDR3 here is CASSLMDSPLHF.